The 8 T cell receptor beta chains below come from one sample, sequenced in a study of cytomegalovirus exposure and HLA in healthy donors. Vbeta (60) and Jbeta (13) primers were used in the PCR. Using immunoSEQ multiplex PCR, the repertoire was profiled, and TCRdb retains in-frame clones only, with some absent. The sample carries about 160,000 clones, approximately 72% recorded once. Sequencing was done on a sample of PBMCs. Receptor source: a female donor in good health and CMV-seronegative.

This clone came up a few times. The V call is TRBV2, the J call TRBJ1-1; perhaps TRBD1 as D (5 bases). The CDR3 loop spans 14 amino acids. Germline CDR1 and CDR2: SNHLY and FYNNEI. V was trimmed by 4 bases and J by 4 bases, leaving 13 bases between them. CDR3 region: CASSVGGWGTEAFF. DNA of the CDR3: TGTGCCAGCAGTGTCGGGGGGTGGGGCACTGAAGCTTTCTTT.

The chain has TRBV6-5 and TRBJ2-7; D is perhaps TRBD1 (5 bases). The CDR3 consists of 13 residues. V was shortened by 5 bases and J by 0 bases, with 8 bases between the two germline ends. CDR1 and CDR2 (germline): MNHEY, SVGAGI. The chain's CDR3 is CASSPDISYEQYF. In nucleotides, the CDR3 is TGTGCCAGCAGTCCGGACATCTCCTACGAGCAGTACTTC.

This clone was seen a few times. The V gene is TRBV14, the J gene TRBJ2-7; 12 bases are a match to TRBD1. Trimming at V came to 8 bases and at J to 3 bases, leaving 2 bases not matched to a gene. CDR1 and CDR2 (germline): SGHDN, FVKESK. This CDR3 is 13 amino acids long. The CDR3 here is CASGTGGDYEQYF. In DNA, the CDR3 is TGTGCCAGCGGGACAGGGGGCGACTACGAGCAGTACTTC.

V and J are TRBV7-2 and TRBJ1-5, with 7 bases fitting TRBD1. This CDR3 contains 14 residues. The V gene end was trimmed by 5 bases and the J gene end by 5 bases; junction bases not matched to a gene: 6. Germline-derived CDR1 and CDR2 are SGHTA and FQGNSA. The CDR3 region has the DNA TGTGCCAGCAGCGCGGACAGGAGCTATCAGCCCCAGCATTTT. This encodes CASSADRSYQPQHF.

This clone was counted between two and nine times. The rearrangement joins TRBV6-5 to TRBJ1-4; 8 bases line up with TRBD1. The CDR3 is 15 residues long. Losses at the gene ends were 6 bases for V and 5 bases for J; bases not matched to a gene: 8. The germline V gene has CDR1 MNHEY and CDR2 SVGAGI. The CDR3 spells CASRRDRGENEKLFF. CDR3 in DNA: TGTGCCAGCAGGCGCGACAGGGGAGAAAATGAAAAACTGTTTTTT.

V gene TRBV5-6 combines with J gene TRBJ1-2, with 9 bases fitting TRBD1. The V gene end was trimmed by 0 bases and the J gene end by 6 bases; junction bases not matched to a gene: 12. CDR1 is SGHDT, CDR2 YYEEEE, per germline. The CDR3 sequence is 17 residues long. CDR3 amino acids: CASSLAPGQGLYHGYTF. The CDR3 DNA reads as TGTGCCAGCAGCTTGGCTCCGGGACAGGGTTTATACCATGGCTACACCTTC.

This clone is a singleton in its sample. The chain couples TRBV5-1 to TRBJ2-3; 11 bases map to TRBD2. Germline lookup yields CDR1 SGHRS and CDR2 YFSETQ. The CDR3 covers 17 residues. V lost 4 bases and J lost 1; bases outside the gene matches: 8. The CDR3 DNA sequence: TGCGCCAGCAGCAACCAACCGGGACTAGCGGGCACAGATACGCAGTATTTT. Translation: CASSNQPGLAGTDTQYF.

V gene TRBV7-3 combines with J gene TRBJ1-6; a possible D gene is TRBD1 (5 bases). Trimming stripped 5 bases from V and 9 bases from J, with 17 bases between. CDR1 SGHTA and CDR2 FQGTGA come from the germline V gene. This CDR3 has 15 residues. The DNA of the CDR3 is TGTGCCAGCAGCCTCCGAGACAGCTCGAGTTCACCCCTCCACTTT. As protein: CASSLRDSSSSPLHF.